Shown below are 22 T cell receptor beta chains from a single sample sequenced in a study of T cell responses to AZD1222 COVID-19 vaccine (dated by TCRdb to the early 2020s). The sample's time point, from its label and the paper: about 28 days (+/-7) after the second vaccine dose. The intended sense of this specimen's treatment or condition label: meningococcal conjugate vaccine given as trial control. Libraries were constructed by the immunoSEQ multiplex PCR assay. Not all clones reach the TCRdb copy of this immuneACCESS table, which keeps in-frame sequences only. Checked studies attribute under half of the gap to unresolved V genes and leave the rest unexplained. Here the sample has 200,000 to 250,000 clones; roughly 94% occur a single time. The top ten clonotypes cover over 1.5% of the sample. The sample here was peripheral blood, taken 28 days after the second dose of the MenACWY control vaccine. Receptors were obtained from an adult who received the MenACWY meningococcal vaccine as a control.

Only a few counts were recorded for this clone. V is TRBV7-9 and J is TRBJ2-7; D perhaps matches TRBD2 (5 bases). The CDR3 is 14 amino acids. Germline V gene data show CDR1 as SEHNR and CDR2 as FQNEAQ (reference sequence). V gave up 5 bases and J gave up 5 bases, with 16 bases separating them. The CDR3 sequence is CASSHERWADEQYF. The CDR3 nucleotides are TGTGCCAGCAGCCACGAGCGGTGGGCGGACGAGCAGTACTTC.

The chain uses TRBV7-9 and TRBJ2-7, with D unclear. The CDR3 consists of 13 residues. Trimming took off 3 bases at V and 4 bases at J, with 10 bases between the two ends. CDR1 is SEHNR, CDR2 FQNEAQ, per germline (reference sequence). CDR3 residues: CASSFAQSYEQYF. In DNA, the CDR3 is TGTGCCAGCAGCTTCGCACAGAGTTACGAGCAGTACTTC. Looking up the rest from reference TRBV7-9 and TRBJ2-7 gives the full variable domain: DTGVSQNPRHKITKRGQNVTFRCDPISEHNRLYWYRQTLGQGPEFLTYFQNEAQLEKSRLLSDRFSAERPKGSFSTLEIQRTEQGDSAMYLCASSFAQSYEQYFGPGTRLTVT.

This sequence joins TRBV3-1 (or the pseudogene TRBV3-2) and TRBJ2-1, with 8 positions matching TRBD2. This CDR3 contains 15 residues. The germline CDR1 and CDR2 sequences are LGHDT and YNNKEL (reference sequence). J lost 0 bases, V lost 4 bases, and 2 bases had no gene match. The CDR3 reads CASSLAGNSYNEQFF. The CDR3, as DNA: TGTGCCAGCAGCCTAGCGGGAAACTCCTACAATGAGCAGTTCTTC.

V and J are TRBV27 and TRBJ1-6; 8 bases fit TRBD1. The J segment lost 9 bases and the V segment lost 5 bases, leaving 12 bases of the junction unmatched. This CDR3 region has 16 residues. Germline-derived CDR1 and CDR2 are MNHEY and SMNVEV (reference sequence). DNA of the CDR3: TGTGCCAGCAGTGCCACCAGGGGGCAATCGGGTTCACCCCTCCACTTT. The encoded protein is CASSATRGQSGSPLHF.

The rearrangement joins TRBV11-2 to TRBJ2-4, with D perhaps matching TRBD2 (5 bases). There are 14 residues in the CDR3. Trimming pared 6 bases from V and 9 bases from J, leaving 18 bases between. The germline V gene has CDR1 SGHAT and CDR2 FQNNGV. The CDR3 DNA sequence: TGTGCCAGCAGGGATACTATAGCCGGGGTCATTCAGTACTTC. This gives the protein CASRDTIAGVIQYF.

The V gene is TRBV21-1, the J gene TRBJ2-3; TRBD2, as called in the table, went unchecked against the DNA. TRBV21-1 is noted as a pseudogene. The CDR3 is 19 residues long. CDR3 in amino acids: CASSNRLAGDLPSTDTQYF. CDR3 nucleotide sequence: TGTGCCAGCAGCAACAGACTAGCGGGAGACCTCCCTAGCACAGATACGCAGTATTTT.

This chain links TRBV18 with TRBJ2-5; 9 positions match TRBD2. The CDR3 runs to 15 residues. Germline lookup yields CDR1 KGHSH and CDR2 LQKENI. The V gene end was trimmed by 3 bases and the J gene end by 5 bases; junction bases not matched to a gene: 7. Here the CDR3 DNA reads TGTGCCAGCTCACCCGGGTCTAGCGGGGTGGAGACCCAGTACTTC. Its protein product is CASSPGSSGVETQYF.

The rearrangement joins TRBV9 to TRBJ1-1; 9 bases agree with TRBD1. The germline gives CDR1 SGDLS, CDR2 YYNGEE. V lost 3 bases, J lost 7 bases, and 4 bases stayed unmatched. CDR3 length equals 13 residues. CDR3 sequence: CASSGTGVNEAFF. As DNA, the CDR3 is TGTGCCAGCAGCGGGACAGGGGTTAATGAAGCTTTCTTT.

The V call is TRBV7-2, the J call TRBJ2-3; D is uncertain. Germline V lookup: CDR1 SGHTA, CDR2 FQGNSA. The CDR3 is made up of 11 amino acids. Trimming removed 2 bases from V and 5 bases from J, with 2 bases in between. This CDR3 reads CASSLKDTQYF. The CDR3, as DNA: TGTGCCAGCAGCTTAAAAGATACGCAGTATTTT. Together with reference TRBV7-2 and TRBJ2-3, the CDR3 gives the full variable domain: GAGVSQSPSNKVTEKGKDVELRCDPISGHTALYWYRQSLGQGLEFLIYFQGNSAPDKSGLPSDRFSAERTGGSVSTLTIQRTQQEDSAVYLCASSLKDTQYFGPGTRLTVL.

As DNA, the CDR3 is TGTGCCAGCAGCTCCCCGGCCGGGACAGGGACCGGAAACACCATATATTTT. Its translation: CASSSPAGTGTGNTIYF. The chain is built from TRBV7-9 and TRBJ1-3; 9 nucleotides agree with TRBD1. The length of the CDR3 is 17 residues. Germline values: CDR1 SEHNR, CDR2 FQNEAQ (reference sequence). J lost 4 bases, V lost 4 bases, and 11 bases had no gene match.

The chain links TRBV5-4 to TRBJ1-1; possible D gene TRBD1, 6 bases. V shed 0 bases and J shed 1 base, with 7 bases lying between them. Germline V gives CDR1 SGHNT, CDR2 YYREEE (reference sequence). The CDR3 spans 14 residues. CDR3 region: CASSLAGENTEAFF. In DNA, the CDR3 is TGTGCCAGCAGCTTGGCAGGGGAGAACACTGAAGCTTTCTTT.

The J gene is TRBJ2-7, the V gene TRBV7-9, with a tentative D call TRBD2 (7 bases). Germline CDR1 reads SEHNR; CDR2 reads FQNEAQ (reference sequence). The CDR3 covers 16 residues. Trimming stripped 2 bases from V and 2 bases from J, with 16 bases between. CDR3 sequence: CASSLSSGGAPYEQYF. CDR3 nucleotide sequence: TGTGCCAGCAGCTTATCAAGTGGGGGGGCCCCCTACGAGCAGTACTTC.

This rearrangement joins TRBV28 to TRBJ1-5, with D uncertain. CDR1 and CDR2 (germline): MDHEN, SYDVKM. There are 15 residues in the CDR3. Trimming cost V 6 bases and J 1 base, with 13 bases left between them. Written as DNA, the CDR3 is TGTGCCAGCAGCCCCGCCCCTCCGAGCAATCAGCCCCAGCATTTT. It is translated as CASSPAPPSNQPQHF.

The chain uses TRBV24-1 and TRBJ2-1, with TRBD2 matching 12 bases. The J segment lost 5 bases and the V segment lost 0 bases, leaving 7 bases of the junction unmatched. Germline V gene sequence: CDR1 KGHDR, CDR2 SFDVKD. This CDR3 is 18 amino acids long. CDR3 protein: CATSDLLLAGGRNNEQFF. CDR3 coding DNA: TGTGCCACCAGTGATTTGCTCCTAGCGGGAGGGCGCAACAATGAGCAGTTCTTC.

The chain joins TRBV4-2 to TRBJ2-3; D call uncertain. Germline V CDR1 and CDR2: LGHNA, YNFKEQ. The length of the CDR3 is 17 residues. V gave up 4 bases and J gave up 6 bases, with 23 bases separating them. The CDR3 DNA sequence: TGTGCCAGCAGCCCGGATGGTAGAGGCAGCGCAGTGGATACGCAGTATTTT. It is translated as CASSPDGRGSAVDTQYF.

The chain uses TRBV4-3 and TRBJ2-1, with D perhaps being TRBD1 or TRBD2 (5 bases each). The CDR3 loop spans 13 amino acids. V lost 4 bases to trimming and J lost 6 bases, with 10 bases between them. Germline CDR1 and CDR2: LGHNA and YSLEER. The DNA for the CDR3 is TGCGCCAGCAGCCCGATGAGGGGCAATGAGCAGTTCTTC. Translating gives CASSPMRGNEQFF.

The chain combines TRBV4-2 with TRBJ1-1; no clear D. V was clipped by 0 bases and J by 7 bases, with 9 bases between them. Germline-derived CDR1 and CDR2 are LGHNA and YNFKEQ. The CDR3 loop spans 13 amino acids. The CDR3 nucleotides read TGTGCCAGCAGCCAAGAGCTCGACGGTGAAGCTTTCTTT. As protein: CASSQELDGEAFF.

On this clone itself: Other DNA sequences in the sample encode the same CDR3. The CDR3 nucleotides read TGCGCCAGCAGCTTGGGTCAGGGGGATCAGCCCCAGCATTTT. It translates to CASSLGQGDQPQHF. The J gene is TRBJ1-5, the V gene TRBV5-1; 7 bases agree with TRBD1. This CDR3 comprises 14 residues. CDR1 SGHRS and CDR2 YFSETQ come from the germline V gene. V dropped 0 bases and J dropped 5; count of bases not matched to a gene: 2.

The gene calls are TRBV6-1 and TRBJ2-2; D perhaps matches TRBD1 (5 bases). CDR1 and CDR2 from the germline V gene are MNHNS and SASEGT. V lost 0 bases and J 5 bases, leaving 10 bases between the germline ends. The CDR3 totals 15 residues. The CDR3, as DNA: TGTGCCAGCAGTGAAGCCAGGGTAGGGACCGGGGAGCTGTTTTTT. Translation gives CASSEARVGTGELFF.

The chain links TRBV5-6 to TRBJ2-3, with 8 bases lining up with TRBD1. V was clipped by 4 bases and J by 5 bases; unmatched bases: 6. CDR3 length: 14 amino acids. Germline V CDR1 and CDR2: SGHDT, YYEEEE. The CDR3 sequence: CASSGAGGRDTQYF. CDR3 sequence (DNA): TGTGCCAGCAGCGGAGCAGGGGGCAGAGATACGCAGTATTTT.

For the CDR3, the DNA is TGTGCCAGCAGTGCCACCGGGACAGGGGGGTCCTACGAGCAGTACTTC. The encoded protein is CASSATGTGGSYEQYF. The rearrangement joins TRBV28 to TRBJ2-7, with 11 bases lining up with TRBD1. CDR3 size: 16 residues. The V gene's germline CDR1 is MDHEN and CDR2 SYDVKM. Trimming took 5 bases from V and 1 from J; bases not matched to a gene: 7.

V usage is TRBV29-1 and J usage is TRBJ2-7; 7 positions match TRBD2. CDR1 and CDR2 from the germline V gene are SQVTM and ANQGSEA. V dropped 6 bases and J dropped 7; count of bases not matched to a gene: 9. This CDR3 region has 12 residues. Written as DNA, the CDR3 is TGCAGCGTGGATGGGGGGGGAGGTGAGCAGTACTTC. As protein: CSVDGGGGEQYF.